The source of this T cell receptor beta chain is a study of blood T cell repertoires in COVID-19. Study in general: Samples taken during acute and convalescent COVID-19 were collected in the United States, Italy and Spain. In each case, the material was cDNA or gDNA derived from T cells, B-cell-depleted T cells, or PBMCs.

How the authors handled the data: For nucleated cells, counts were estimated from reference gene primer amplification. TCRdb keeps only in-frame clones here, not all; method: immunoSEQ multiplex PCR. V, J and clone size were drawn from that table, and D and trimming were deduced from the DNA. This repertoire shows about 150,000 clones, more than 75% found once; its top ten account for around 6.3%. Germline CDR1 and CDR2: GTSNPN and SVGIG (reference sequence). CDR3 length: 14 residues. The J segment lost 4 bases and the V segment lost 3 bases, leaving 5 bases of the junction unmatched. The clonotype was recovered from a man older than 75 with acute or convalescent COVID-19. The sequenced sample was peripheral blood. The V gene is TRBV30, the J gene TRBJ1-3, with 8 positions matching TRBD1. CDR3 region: CAWRAGTGGNTIYF. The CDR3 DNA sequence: TGTGCCTGGAGGGCCGGGACAGGCGGAAACACCATATATTTT.